This TCR beta chain was observed in a study of cytomegalovirus exposure and HLA in healthy donors. Libraries were prepared by immunoSEQ multiplex PCR; TCRdb keeps only in-frame clonotypes and omits some of them. The data hold approximately 220,000 clones, with under 95% observed a single time. J lost 1 base, V lost 8 bases, and 3 bases had no gene match. This CDR3 region has 14 residues. Germline lookup yields CDR1 LNHNV and CDR2 YYDKDF (reference sequence). The clonotype was recovered from a woman aged 18-29 years in good health and CMV-seronegative. Sequenced material: PBMCs. This chain connects TRBV15 to TRBJ1-3; TRBD1 agrees at 9 bases. CDR3 in amino acids: CATATGGSGNTIYF. DNA of the CDR3: TGTGCCACCGCGACAGGGGGTTCTGGAAACACCATATATTTT.